Described below is a single TCR beta chain sequence and its context. Antigen: not known. The data were taken from a study of CD8 T cells in ankylosing spondylitis. Notes on the study in general: Fewer than ten highly homologous variants made up a TCR beta motif, and this motif appeared characteristic of ankylosing spondylitis blood. Disease-linked clones bore a CD8+ phenotype, appearing relatively rarely in peripheral blood.

The junction had 3 bases not matched to a gene; V was cut back by 3 bases and J by 3 bases. In germline, CDR1 is SGHRS, CDR2 YFSETQ. The CDR3 totals 14 residues. TCRdb passed the 5' RACE reads through MiXCR, listing each CDR3 protein once. The sample lists around 75,000 distinct CDR3 sequences; under 5.5% were seen once. The clonotype was recovered from a male donor with ankylosing spondylitis or in good health (not recorded which). This chain connects TRBV5-1 to TRBJ2-7, with 10 positions matching TRBD1. The sequencing sample was made of blood, either unsorted or a sorted T cell fraction (not recorded which). The CDR3 spells CASSSGQGFYEQYF. CDR3 nucleotide sequence: TGCGCCAGCAGCTCGGGACAGGGGTTCTACGAGCAGTACTTC.